The 23 T cell receptor beta chains in this list originate from one sample, sequenced in a study of blood T cell repertoires in COVID-19. The assay was immunoSEQ multiplex PCR, and TCRdb's table has in-frame clones only and misses some. Of approximately 90,000 clones in the sample, 70% to 80% were seen once. Material: peripheral blood. These receptors all stem from a human donor in a cohort sampled during active COVID-19.

The sample holds one count of this clone. This chain uses TRBV3-1 (or the pseudogene TRBV3-2) with TRBJ2-4; 7 bases line up with TRBD1. J lost 7 bases, V lost 5 bases, and 8 bases had no gene match. CDR1 and CDR2 from the germline V gene are LGHDT and YNNKEL (reference sequence). The CDR3 has 14 residues. Here the CDR3 DNA reads TGTGCCAGCAGCGATGGGGACAGTAAGAACATTCAGTACTTC. Its translation: CASSDGDSKNIQYF.

The chain joins TRBV6-5 to TRBJ2-1; 9 bases align to TRBD2. V was clipped by 4 bases and J by 6 bases; unmatched bases: 7. Germline V gene sequence: CDR1 MNHEY, CDR2 SVGAGI. The CDR3 consists of 15 residues. The CDR3 nucleotides read TGTGCCAGCAGTTCCGCGGGAGGGCCGGGCAATGAGCAGTTCTTC. Protein product: CASSSAGGPGNEQFF.

Here the CDR3 reads CATSRPGTGSSEQYF. The CDR3 DNA is TGTGCCACCAGCAGACCCGGGACAGGGAGTTCCGAGCAGTACTTC. The chain joins TRBV15 to TRBJ2-7; 9 bases align to TRBD1. V was pared by 2 bases and J by 6 bases, with 8 bases of the junction left unmatched. The CDR3 is 15 amino acids. Per germline, CDR1 LNHNV and CDR2 YYDKDF (reference sequence). The full variable domain, completed using reference TRBV15 and TRBJ2-7, is DAMVIQNPRYQVTQFGKPVTLSCSQTLNHNVMYWYQQKSSQAPKLLFHYYDKDFNNEADTPDNFQSRRPNTSFCFLDIRSPGLGDTAMYLCATSRPGTGSSEQYFGPGTRLTVT.

The chain combines TRBV5-1 with TRBJ2-7; possible D gene TRBD1, 5 bases. The germline gives CDR1 SGHRS, CDR2 YFSETQ. The CDR3 runs to 16 residues. V gave up 0 bases and J gave up 0 bases, with 13 bases separating them. The DNA of the CDR3 is TGCGCCAGCAGCTTGGGGGGCACCTTCAGCTCCTACGAGCAGTACTTC. This sequence encodes CASSLGGTFSSYEQYF.

This clone was seen repeatedly, ten times or more. The V gene is TRBV7-8, the J gene TRBJ2-2; TRBD2 matches at 13 bases. Germline loops: CDR1 SGHVS, CDR2 FQNEAQ. The V and J ends lost 3 bases and 7 bases, in that order; junction bases with no gene match: 8. The CDR3 has 17 residues. The CDR3 DNA reads as TGTGCCAGCAGCTTCCCAGGACTAGCGGGAGTTCTCGGGGAGCTGTTTTTT. Translated: CASSFPGLAGVLGELFF.

The count of this clone is one. The chain is built from TRBV6-5 and TRBJ2-7, with 8 bases aligning to TRBD2. V trimming: 4 bases; J trimming: 7 bases; junction bases outside the gene matches: 12. Germline CDR1 MNHEY, CDR2 SVGAGI. The CDR3 totals 15 residues. The CDR3 bases are TGTGCCAGCAGTTTGGGCCCAGCGGGAGCTGATGAGCAGTACTTC. Protein sequence: CASSLGPAGADEQYF.

The chain carries TRBV28 and TRBJ1-4, with TRBD1 identical over 7 bases. Germline V gene lookup returns CDR1 MDHEN and CDR2 SYDVKM. V shed 4 bases, J shed 5 bases, and the junction held 7 bases outside the gene matches. The CDR3 is 15 amino acids. CDR3 sequence reads: CASSWAPTGNEKLFF. The CDR3 DNA reads as TGTGCCAGCAGTTGGGCTCCGACAGGGAATGAAAAACTGTTTTTT.

A remark on this clone: Other DNA sequences from this sample encode an identical CDR3 as well. The rearrangement uses TRBV18 and TRBJ2-5; TRBD1 aligns across 10 bases. The CDR3 totals 13 residues. Trimming took 3 bases from V and 5 from J; bases not matched to a gene: 0. CDR1 and CDR2 from the germline V gene are KGHSH and LQKENI. The CDR3 sequence: CASSPGQGETQYF. CDR3 nucleotides: TGTGCCAGCTCACCGGGACAGGGGGAGACCCAGTACTTC. Variable domain in full (rest from reference TRBV18 and TRBJ2-5): NAGVMQNPRHLVRRRGQEARLRCSPMKGHSHVYWYRQLPEEGLKFMVYLQKENIIDESGMPKERFSAEFPKEGPSILRIQQVVRGDSAAYFCASSPGQGETQYFGPGTRLLVL.

This chain links TRBV28 with TRBJ1-5; perhaps TRBD1 as D (6 bases). CDR1 MDHEN and CDR2 SYDVKM come from the germline V gene. V was pared by 9 bases and J by 4 bases, with 13 bases between. This CDR3 is built from 13 residues. The CDR3 here is CASRGGRNQPQHF. The CDR3 nucleotides read TGTGCCAGTAGGGGGGGCAGGAATCAGCCCCAGCATTTT.

The J gene is TRBJ1-1, the V gene TRBV19; no definite D call. There are 13 residues in the CDR3. The germline V gene has CDR1 LNHDA and CDR2 SQIVND (reference sequence). V was cut by 8 bases and J by 3 bases, with 13 bases left in between. CDR3 sequence: CASGRTPDTEAFF. The CDR3 DNA follows: TGTGCCAGTGGTCGGACTCCAGACACTGAAGCTTTCTTT.

This chain links TRBV28 with TRBJ1-2; TRBD1 is a possible D gene (5 bases). Deletions cut 6 bases from V and 1 base from J, with 15 bases between. This CDR3 spans 15 amino acids. The germline gives CDR1 MDHEN, CDR2 SYDVKM. Here the CDR3 reads CASRGDWTRNYGYTF. As DNA, the CDR3 is TGTGCCAGCAGGGGTGACTGGACACGTAACTATGGCTACACCTTC.

The chain couples TRBV1 to TRBJ2-1; the table calls TRBD1, which could not be checked here. TRBV1 is a listed pseudogene. The CDR3 runs 16 residues. The CDR3 reads CTSSQKGQVLVCEQFF. CDR3 DNA: TGCACCAGCAGCCAGAAGGGACAGGTTTTAGTGTGTGAGCAGTTCTTC.

The rearrangement uses TRBV18 and TRBJ2-5; weak D call: TRBD2 (6 bases). V lost 6 bases to trimming and J lost 1 base, with 12 bases between them. The CDR3 loop spans 14 amino acids. Germline CDR1 and CDR2: KGHSH and LQKENI. CDR3 amino acids: CASSPGVIQETQYF. CDR3 DNA sequence: TGTGCCAGCTCCCCGGGGGTTATCCAAGAGACCCAGTACTTC.

The V and J genes are TRBV28 and TRBJ2-2, with a weak D call TRBD2 (7 bases). This CDR3 contains 16 residues. The ends were cut back, 8 bases at V and 8 bases at J, with 24 bases in the middle. The germline V gene encodes CDR1 MDHEN and CDR2 SYDVKM. CDR3 coding DNA: TGTGCCAGCGGACTTACAGGGAGGGCCTTTGGTGGGGAGCTGTTTTTT. Protein sequence: CASGLTGRAFGGELFF.

This clone has more than one count but fewer than ten. The CDR3 loop is CASSVPQGSQNIQYF. CDR3 nucleotides: TGTGCCAGCAGCGTACCGCAGGGGTCCCAAAACATTCAGTACTTC. The rearrangement links TRBV28 to TRBJ2-4, with a possible D match to TRBD1 (6 bases). CDR3 length: 15 residues. V was shortened by 6 bases and J by 5 bases, with 17 bases between the two germline ends. Germline-derived CDR1 and CDR2 are MDHEN and SYDVKM.

The rearrangement uses TRBV6-5 and TRBJ1-2; TRBD1 matches 7 bases. The CDR3 runs 12 residues. Germline V lookup: CDR1 MNHEY, CDR2 SVGAGI. Trimming took 0 bases from V and 12 from J; bases not matched to a gene: 4. CDR3 bases: TGTGCCAGCAGTTACTCGGGACAGTCTCACACCTTC. Its translation: CASSYSGQSHTF.

V usage is TRBV7-9 and J usage is TRBJ2-7; D may be TRBD2 (6 bases). V lost 5 bases to trimming and J lost 7 bases, with 21 bases between them. The CDR3 has 15 amino acids. Germline CDR1 is SEHNR and CDR2 is FQNEAQ (reference sequence). CDR3 loop: CASSPQAGLPGEQYF. The CDR3 DNA reads as TGTGCCAGCAGCCCTCAGGCGGGACTCCCTGGGGAGCAGTACTTC.

There are many counts of this clone. J is TRBJ1-2 and V is TRBV2; 9 bases fit TRBD1. Looked up from germline, CDR1 is SNHLY and CDR2 is FYNNEI. With 7 bases clipped from V and 4 bases from J, the junction kept 7 bases outside the gene matches. This CDR3 has 14 amino acids. The CDR3 protein is CASNQQGAGYGYTF. The CDR3 coding sequence is TGTGCCAGCAACCAACAGGGGGCAGGCTATGGCTACACCTTC.

The chain carries TRBV6-9 and TRBJ1-5, with a weak D call TRBD1 (6 bases). The CDR3 is 16 residues long. V dropped 6 bases and J dropped 2 bases, with 17 bases sitting between them. CDR1 is MNHGY, CDR2 SVAAGI, per germline. DNA of the CDR3: TGTGCCAGCAGGACGACAGGTTTTCAGGGCAATCAGCCCCAGCATTTT. This encodes CASRTTGFQGNQPQHF.

V and J are TRBV7-9 and TRBJ1-2; D may be TRBD1 (5 bases). This CDR3 has 16 amino acids. V was trimmed by 5 bases and J by 0 bases, leaving 16 bases between them. The V gene's germline CDR1 is SEHNR and CDR2 FQNEAQ (reference sequence). For the CDR3, the DNA is TGTGCCAGCAGCGTGACGGGACTGCGCTCTAACTATGGCTACACCTTC. This codes for CASSVTGLRSNYGYTF.

The chain has TRBV13 and TRBJ2-1; 7 positions match TRBD1. V trimming: 5 bases; J trimming: 4 bases; junction bases outside the gene matches: 8. CDR3 length: 15 residues. Germline CDR1 reads PRHDT; CDR2 reads FYEKMQ (reference sequence). CDR3 sequence: CASSPSGTAYNEQFF. As DNA, the CDR3 is TGTGCCAGCAGCCCCTCCGGGACAGCGTACAATGAGCAGTTCTTC.

This chain connects TRBV5-1 to TRBJ1-4; 9 nucleotides agree with TRBD1. The CDR3 extends over 14 amino acids. Trimming cost V 4 bases and J 8 bases; bases outside gene matches: 6. Germline assignment: CDR1 SGHRS and CDR2 YFSETQ. The CDR3 nucleotides are TGCGCCAGCAGCGCTGGGACAGGGAAGGAAAAACTGTTTTTT. Its translation: CASSAGTGKEKLFF. Filled out from reference TRBV5-1 and TRBJ1-4, the complete variable domain reads KAGVTQTPRYLIKTRGQQVTLSCSPISGHRSVSWYQQTPGQGLQFLFEYFSETQRNKGNFPGRFSGRQFSNSRSEMNVSTLELGDSALYLCASSAGTGKEKLFFGSGTQLSVL.

The J gene is TRBJ2-7, the V gene TRBV7-8; perhaps TRBD2 as D (7 bases). From germline, CDR1 is SGHVS and CDR2 FQNEAQ. Trimming removed 1 base from V and 11 bases from J, with 12 bases in between. The CDR3 spans 12 residues. The CDR3 DNA reads TGTGCCAGCAGCTTAGTGGGGGGGCGTAAGTACTTC. This gives the protein CASSLVGGRKYF.